This TCR beta chain comes out of a study of CD8 T cells in ankylosing spondylitis. The study's findings and limits: Those disease-linked clones were CD8+; they were also relatively rare in peripheral blood. For ankylosing spondylitis blood, a TCR beta motif of eight or nine highly homologous variants appeared characteristic. Significantly higher representation of disease-linked clones was reported for matched ankylosing spondylitis synovial fluid. Some of the motif variants had earlier been found in reactive arthritis patients' fluid and blood.

This clonotype was counted ten times or more. Antigen unknown. The CDR3 is made up of 16 amino acids. CDR1 is MGHRA, CDR2 YSYEKL, per germline. V was shortened by 1 base and J by 0 bases, with 11 bases between the two germline ends. Molecular-barcoded quantitative 5'-RACE produced these TCR beta libraries. TCRdb re-called the 5' RACE reads through MiXCR, storing one row per CDR3 protein. Of fewer than 650,000 distinct CDR3 sequences in the sample, about 13% were seen once. This TCR derives from a male donor with ankylosing spondylitis. The sample was blood, either unsorted or a sorted T cell fraction (not recorded which). The chain has TRBV4-1 and TRBJ2-3; D is uncertain. CDR3 sequence (DNA): TGCGCCAGCAGCCAAGGAGTGCCCACTAGCACAGATACGCAGTATTTT. As protein: CASSQGVPTSTDTQYF.